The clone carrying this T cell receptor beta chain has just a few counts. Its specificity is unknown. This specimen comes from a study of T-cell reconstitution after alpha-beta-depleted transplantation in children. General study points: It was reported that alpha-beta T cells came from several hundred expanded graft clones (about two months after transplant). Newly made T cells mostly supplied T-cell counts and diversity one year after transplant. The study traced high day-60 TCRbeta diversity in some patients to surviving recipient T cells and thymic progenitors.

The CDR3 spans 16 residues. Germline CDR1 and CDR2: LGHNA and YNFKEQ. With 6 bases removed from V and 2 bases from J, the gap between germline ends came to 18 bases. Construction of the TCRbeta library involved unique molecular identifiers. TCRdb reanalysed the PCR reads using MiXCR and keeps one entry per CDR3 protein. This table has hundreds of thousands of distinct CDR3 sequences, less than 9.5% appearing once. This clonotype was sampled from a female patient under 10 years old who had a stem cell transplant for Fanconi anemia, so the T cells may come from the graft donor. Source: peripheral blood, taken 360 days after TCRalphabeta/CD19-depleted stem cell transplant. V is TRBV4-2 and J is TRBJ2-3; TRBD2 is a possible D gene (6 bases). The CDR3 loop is CASSPPGTPNTDTQYF. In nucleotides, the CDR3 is TGTGCCAGCAGTCCTCCCGGGACTCCCAACACAGATACGCAGTATTTT.